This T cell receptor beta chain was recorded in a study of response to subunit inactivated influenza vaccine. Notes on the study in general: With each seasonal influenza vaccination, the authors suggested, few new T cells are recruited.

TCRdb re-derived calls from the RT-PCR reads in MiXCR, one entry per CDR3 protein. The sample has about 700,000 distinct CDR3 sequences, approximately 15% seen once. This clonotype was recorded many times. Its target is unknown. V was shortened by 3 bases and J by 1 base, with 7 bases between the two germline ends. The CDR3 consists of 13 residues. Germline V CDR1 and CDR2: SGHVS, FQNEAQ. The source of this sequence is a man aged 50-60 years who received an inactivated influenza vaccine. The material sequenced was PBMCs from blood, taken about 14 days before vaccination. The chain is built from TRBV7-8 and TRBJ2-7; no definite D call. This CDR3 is CASSFGESYEQYF. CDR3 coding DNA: TGTGCCAGCAGCTTCGGCGAGTCCTACGAGCAGTACTTC.